The 21 T cell receptor beta chains given below trace back to one sample, sequenced in a study of cytomegalovirus exposure and HLA in healthy donors. Here immunoSEQ multiplex PCR was the method, and the copy in TCRdb shows in-frame clones only, minus some. The sample comprises about 160,000 clones, roughly 91% of which are singletons, and around 3.8% rests with the top ten. Sequencing was carried out using PBMCs. The source of these receptors is a man in his late teens or twenties in good health and CMV-seropositive.

J is TRBJ1-1 and V is TRBV6-1; 9 bases align to TRBD1. The CDR3 is 16 amino acids. With 6 bases clipped from V and 2 bases from J, the junction kept 10 bases outside the gene matches. Germline V gene sequence: CDR1 MNHNS, CDR2 SASEGT. The CDR3 sequence: CASSEFPGQGNTEAFF. The CDR3, as DNA: TGTGCCAGCAGCGAATTTCCGGGACAGGGCAACACTGAAGCTTTCTTT.

The chain carries TRBV27 and TRBJ1-1; TRBD1 is a possible D gene (6 bases). Germline CDR1 is MNHEY and CDR2 is SMNVEV (reference sequence). Trimming pared 4 bases from V and 5 bases from J, leaving 14 bases between. The CDR3 is made up of 14 amino acids. The CDR3 protein is CASSWRGGNTEAFF. DNA of the CDR3: TGTGCCAGCAGTTGGAGGGGGGGGAATACTGAAGCTTTCTTT.

The CDR3 DNA reads TGTGCCAGCAACAGACGGACTAGCGGGAGCACAGATACGCAGTATTTT. It encodes CASNRRTSGSTDTQYF. The chain has TRBV28 and TRBJ2-3, with TRBD2 matching over 11 bases. There are 16 residues in the CDR3. Per germline, CDR1 MDHEN and CDR2 SYDVKM. V lost 7 bases to trimming and J lost 0 bases; unmatched junction nucleotides: 6.

The chain carries TRBV18 and TRBJ1-2; possibly TRBD1 for D (6 bases). V dropped 3 bases and J dropped 7 bases, with 12 bases sitting between them. There are 13 residues in the CDR3. Germline V CDR1 and CDR2: KGHSH, LQKENI. The DNA of the CDR3 is TGTGCCAGCTCACCCGGACAGTCTCGTGGCTACACCTTC. This encodes CASSPGQSRGYTF.

The chain is built from TRBV27 and TRBJ2-5; 8 nucleotides line up with TRBD1. CDR1 and CDR2 from the germline V gene are MNHEY and SMNVEV (reference sequence). The J segment lost 2 bases and the V segment lost 3 bases, leaving 5 bases of the junction unmatched. There are 15 residues in the CDR3. The DNA for the CDR3 is TGTGCCAGCAGTTTTGGAGACAGGGGACAAGAGACCCAGTACTTC. Translation gives CASSFGDRGQETQYF.

This clone was detected only once. This chain links TRBV5-1 with TRBJ2-1; D might be TRBD2 (6 bases). This CDR3 is 13 amino acids long. Germline V lookup: CDR1 SGHRS, CDR2 YFSETQ. Trimming took 2 bases from V and 10 from J, leaving 13 bases between them. CDR3 nucleotide sequence: TGCGCCAGCAGCTTCGGGGGAGAGCGCGAGCAGTTCTTC. It encodes CASSFGGEREQFF. Variable domain in full (rest from reference TRBV5-1 and TRBJ2-1): KAGVTQTPRYLIKTRGQQVTLSCSPISGHRSVSWYQQTPGQGLQFLFEYFSETQRNKGNFPGRFSGRQFSNSRSEMNVSTLELGDSALYLCASSFGGEREQFFGPGTRLTVL.

J is TRBJ2-1 and V is TRBV2; TRBD2 aligns across 7 bases. In germline, CDR1 is SNHLY, CDR2 FYNNEI. Germline trimming cut 1 base from V and 0 bases from J; bases unmatched to any gene: 9. The length of the CDR3 is 18 residues. The CDR3 sequence is CASSEGGLGGYSYNEQFF. CDR3 nucleotides: TGTGCCAGCAGTGAAGGAGGGTTGGGGGGGTACTCCTACAATGAGCAGTTCTTC. Full variable domain (rest looked up from reference TRBV2 and TRBJ2-1): EPEVTQTPSHQVTQMGQEVILRCVPISNHLYFYWYRQILGQKVEFLVSFYNNEISEKSEIFDDQFSVERPDGSNFTLKIRSTKLEDSAMYFCASSEGGLGGYSYNEQFFGPGTRLTVL.

This clone was detected ten times or more. V gene TRBV6-5 combines with J gene TRBJ1-3; weak D call: TRBD1 (5 bases). The CDR3 spans 15 residues. V was pared by 6 bases and J by 0 bases, with 12 bases between. Germline loops: CDR1 MNHEY, CDR2 SVGAGI. Here the CDR3 reads CASRPAGHSGNTIYF. CDR3 sequence (DNA): TGTGCCAGCAGGCCGGCTGGACACTCTGGAAACACCATATATTTT.

CDR3 loop: CASSDLLSRGGQPQHF. As DNA, the CDR3 is TGTGCCAGCAGTGATCTTTTGTCCCGGGGGGGTCAGCCCCAGCATTTT. The gene calls are TRBV6-1 and TRBJ1-5, with a tentative D call TRBD1 (5 bases). Trimming took 3 bases from V and 6 from J, leaving 18 bases between them. The CDR3 extends over 16 amino acids. Germline CDR1 reads MNHNS; CDR2 reads SASEGT.

A few counts support this clone. This chain joins TRBV6-6 and TRBJ2-1; 7 nucleotides align to TRBD2. Germline V lookup: CDR1 MNHNY, CDR2 SVGAGI (reference sequence). The CDR3 runs 15 residues. The J segment lost 6 bases and the V segment lost 2 bases, leaving 7 bases of the junction unmatched. CDR3 nucleotides: TGTGCCAGCAGTTACGGGGCGGGAGCGAGCAATGAGCAGTTCTTC. It encodes CASSYGAGASNEQFF.

V and J are TRBV5-6 and TRBJ2-7, with TRBD1 matching over 10 bases. The CDR3 spans 13 residues. Unmatched junction bases numbered 0, after V lost 0 bases and J lost 6 bases. Looked up from germline, CDR1 is SGHDT and CDR2 is YYEEEE. Written as DNA, the CDR3 is TGTGCCAGCAGCTTGGGGACAGGGGGCGAGCAGTACTTC. The encoded protein is CASSLGTGGEQYF.

The chain employs TRBV5-1 and TRBJ2-1; 10 nucleotides agree with TRBD2. With 2 bases clipped from V and 5 bases from J, the junction kept 4 bases outside the gene matches. There are 15 residues in the CDR3. Germline V gives CDR1 SGHRS, CDR2 YFSETQ. CDR3: CASSFRSGRDNEQFF. The CDR3 nucleotides are TGCGCCAGCAGCTTCCGGAGCGGGAGGGACAATGAGCAGTTCTTC.

This chain links TRBV19 with TRBJ1-1, with 9 nucleotides matching TRBD1. The germline V gene has CDR1 LNHDA and CDR2 SQIVND (reference sequence). Unmatched junction bases numbered 6, after V lost 7 bases and J lost 0 bases. The CDR3 covers 15 residues. CDR3 DNA: TGTGCCAGTAAAGTAGGGGACAGGGTGAACACTGAAGCTTTCTTT. Its protein product is CASKVGDRVNTEAFF.

The CDR3 reads CASSFLPTDEAFF. CDR3 bases: TGCGCCAGCAGCTTCCTACCCACAGATGAAGCTTTCTTT. This sequence joins TRBV5-1 and TRBJ1-1; D unclear. In germline, CDR1 is SGHRS, CDR2 YFSETQ. The CDR3 length is 13 residues. V lost 2 bases and J lost 7, with 12 bases in between.

V is TRBV11-2 and J is TRBJ2-1; 7 nucleotides line up with TRBD1. Unmatched junction bases numbered 3, after V lost 5 bases and J lost 2 bases. The germline CDR1 and CDR2 sequences are SGHAT and FQNNGV. The CDR3 has 14 residues. CDR3 sequence (DNA): TGTGCCAGCAGCGGGGGACAGACCTACAATGAGCAGTTCTTC. This sequence encodes CASSGGQTYNEQFF.

This rearrangement joins TRBV27 to TRBJ2-1; 8 nucleotides align to TRBD2. The germline V gene encodes CDR1 MNHEY and CDR2 SMNVEV (reference sequence). V lost 11 bases and J lost 0; bases outside the gene matches: 12. CDR3 length: 16 amino acids. The CDR3 region has the DNA TGTGCCTCCCAGGGAGCGGGAGAGGTCTCCTACAATGAGCAGTTCTTC. It yields the protein CASQGAGEVSYNEQFF.

The chain couples TRBV6-1 to TRBJ1-1; unclear D gene. The V gene lost 2 bases and the J gene lost 0 bases, with 10 bases spanning the gap. The CDR3 extends over 15 amino acids. In germline, CDR1 is MNHNS, CDR2 SASEGT. The CDR3 protein is CASSEISNLNTEAFF. The CDR3 DNA follows: TGTGCCAGCAGTGAAATCTCTAACCTGAACACTGAAGCTTTCTTT.

The chain employs TRBV27 and TRBJ2-3, with TRBD2 matching over 14 bases. V shed 4 bases, J shed 2 bases, and the junction held 2 bases outside the gene matches. This CDR3 is built from 16 residues. Per germline, CDR1 MNHEY and CDR2 SMNVEV (reference sequence). The CDR3 is CASSSGLAGATDTQYF. Here the CDR3 DNA reads TGTGCCAGCAGTTCGGGACTAGCGGGAGCCACAGATACGCAGTATTTT.

This clone was detected once. The chain employs TRBV30 and TRBJ1-2; 8 nucleotides align to TRBD1. The germline gives CDR1 GTSNPN, CDR2 SVGIG (reference sequence). This CDR3 has 15 amino acids. V lost 3 bases, J lost 4 bases, and 10 bases stayed unmatched. The CDR3 region is CAWSNPGGSSYGYTF. Here the CDR3 DNA reads TGTGCCTGGAGCAACCCAGGGGGCTCGAGCTATGGCTACACCTTC.

The chain has TRBV6-1 and TRBJ1-1, with 7 bases matching TRBD1. J lost 4 bases, V lost 2 bases, and 7 bases had no gene match. The CDR3 extends over 15 amino acids. Germline V gene lookup returns CDR1 MNHNS and CDR2 SASEGT. This CDR3 reads CASSERLRQGTEAFF. The CDR3 DNA sequence: TGTGCCAGCAGTGAAAGGCTACGACAGGGCACTGAAGCTTTCTTT.

This clone was seen just once. The chain recombines TRBV28 with TRBJ2-1; 10 bases map to TRBD2. This CDR3 region has 16 residues. Germline CDR1 MDHEN, CDR2 SYDVKM. The V segment lost 4 bases and the J segment 8 bases; nucleotides outside the gene matches: 11. The CDR3 loop is CASSSPLAGVFYEQFF. DNA for the CDR3: TGTGCCAGCAGTTCCCCCCTAGCGGGAGTGTTCTATGAGCAGTTCTTC.